The entry below gives a single T cell receptor beta chain sequence along with its context. Its specificity is unknown. This record comes from a study of shared clonotypes between healthy human individuals. General study findings and limits: Generally, estimated richness proved larger in naive subsets than it did in memory subsets.

CD45RO-negative, CCR7-positively selected cells formed the naive CD8 fraction, excluding terminally differentiated effector memory CD45RA+ cells. There are 15 residues in the CDR3. Trimming shortened V by 6 bases and J by 4 bases, and 17 bases separated the two germline ends. Germline values: CDR1 SGDLS, CDR2 YYNGEE. Only in-frame clones appear in the TCRdb table, and some are missing; sequencing was by immunoSEQ multiplex PCR. The profile covers about 2,200,000 clones, with about 92% appearing a single time and around 1.7% taken by the ten largest. J is TRBJ2-4 and V is TRBV9, with a tentative D call TRBD1 (6 bases). The sequencing input was naive CD8+ T cells from PBMCs. This receptor was taken from a man between 18 and 35 years old in good health. Some clones in this sample may be carry-over from other donors' samples. CDR3 in amino acids: CASTRGGEQKNIQYF. CDR3 DNA sequence: TGTGCCAGCACGCGTGGGGGCGAGCAAAAAAACATTCAGTACTTC.